This TCR beta chain was sequenced in a study of T cell clones after liver transplantation. Study overall: A pre-transplant mixed lymphocyte reaction with TCRbeta sequencing defined graft-donor-reactive clones followed in post-transplant blood. Blood was drawn pre-transplant, before withdrawal, and after full or failed withdrawal.

Data came from immunoSEQ multiplex PCR; TCRdb stores just in-frame clones and leaves some out. The sample has roughly 80,000 clones, approximately 82% seen once. Study outcomes and limitations: Low donor cell numbers restricted donor-reactive repertoire measurement in two subjects.

As for this clone: The antigen remains undetermined.

V shed 5 bases, J shed 0 bases, and the junction held 3 bases outside the gene matches. Germline V gives CDR1 SGHAT, CDR2 FQDESV (reference sequence). The CDR3 covers 14 residues. The clonotype was recovered from a human patient who received a liver transplant. The graft donor may have contributed some T cells. This chain joins TRBV11-1 and TRBJ1-2; 7 bases line up with TRBD1. The input for sequencing was CD4+ T cells from blood, taken at the 22-month timepoint. CDR3 DNA: TGTGCCAGCAGCCAGGGGGGAGCTAACTATGGCTACACCTTC. Amino acids: CASSQGGANYGYTF.